This passage covers 10 T cell receptor beta chains from one sample sequenced in a study of T cell changes during pregnancy in multiple sclerosis (dated 2019 in TCRdb). Libraries were made using the immunoSEQ multiplex PCR assay. Not all clones reach the TCRdb copy of this immuneACCESS table, which keeps in-frame sequences only. Checked studies attribute under half of the gap to unresolved V genes and leave the rest unexplained. The sample includes approximately 70,000 clones, with about 91% observed a single time. The leading ten clones occupy more than 1.1% of the sample. The specimen was peripheral blood, collected after pregnancy. The receptors shown here come from a female donor with multiple sclerosis, enrolled in a pregnancy study.

This chain joins TRBV5-1 and TRBJ1-2, with 8 bases aligning to TRBD1. The CDR3 spans 13 residues. Germline CDR1 reads SGHRS; CDR2 reads YFSETQ. Trimming at V came to 6 bases and at J to 7 bases, leaving 8 bases not matched to a gene. This CDR3 reads CASKTGQGGGYTF. The CDR3, as DNA: TGCGCCAGCAAAACTGGACAGGGTGGTGGCTACACCTTC.

The rearrangement uses TRBV5-1 and TRBJ1-1; 7 nucleotides line up with TRBD1. The CDR3 sequence is 14 residues long. J lost 1 base, V lost 6 bases, and 6 bases had no gene match. Germline CDR1 reads SGHRS; CDR2 reads YFSETQ. CDR3 in DNA: TGCGCCAGCAAGCCCGCAGGGGGGAACACTGAAGCTTTCTTT. Translation: CASKPAGGNTEAFF.

The chain combines TRBV7-6 with TRBJ2-5; 9 bases are a match to TRBD1. Per the germline V gene, CDR1 is SGHVS and CDR2 is FNYEAQ. J gave up 5 bases and V 5 bases, and 9 bases lay outside the gene matches. The CDR3 spans 15 residues. CDR3 protein: CASSPQTGGGETQYF. The CDR3 DNA reads as TGTGCCAGCAGCCCCCAAACAGGGGGCGGCGAGACCCAGTACTTC.

V and J are TRBV11-2 and TRBJ2-1; D is ambiguous. The CDR3 length is 12 residues. Trimming shortened V by 4 bases and J by 10 bases, and 11 bases separated the two germline ends. Germline V gene lookup returns CDR1 SGHAT and CDR2 FQNNGV. CDR3 protein: CASSSSGREQFF. The CDR3 DNA follows: TGTGCCAGCAGCTCGTCTGGTCGGGAGCAGTTCTTC.

This CDR3 is CASSLLPRIEAFF. The CDR3 bases are TGTGCCAGCAGCTTATTACCCAGGATTGAAGCTTTCTTT. The chain couples TRBV7-3 to TRBJ1-1; no reliable D call. V lost 2 bases to trimming and J lost 7 bases, with 11 bases between them. The CDR3 runs to 13 residues. In germline, CDR1 is SGHTA, CDR2 FQGTGA. The full variable domain, completed using reference TRBV7-3 and TRBJ1-1, is GAGVSQTPSNKVTEKGKYVELRCDPISGHTALYWYRQSLGQGPEFLIYFQGTGAADDSGLPNDRFFAVRPEGSVSTLKIQRTERGDSAVYLCASSLLPRIEAFFGQGTRLTVV.

V is TRBV6-6 and J is TRBJ2-3; TRBD2 is a possible D gene (6 bases). The ends were cut back, 7 bases at V and 2 bases at J, with 13 bases in the middle. CDR1 is MNHNY, CDR2 SVGAGI, per germline (reference sequence). This CDR3 is built from 14 residues. The CDR3 sequence: CASKRLADTDTQYF. The DNA for the CDR3 is TGTGCCAGCAAACGGTTAGCGGACACAGATACGCAGTATTTT.

This chain uses TRBV7-2 with TRBJ2-7, with 12 nucleotides matching TRBD2. Losses at the gene ends were 4 bases for V and 0 bases for J; bases not matched to a gene: 7. Per the germline V gene, CDR1 is SGHTA and CDR2 is FQGNSA. The CDR3 is 17 amino acids. The CDR3 protein is CASSSQTSGGGSYEQYF. For the CDR3, the DNA is TGTGCCAGCAGCTCGCAGACTAGCGGGGGAGGCTCCTACGAGCAGTACTTC. The full variable domain, with the rest looked up from reference TRBV7-2 and TRBJ2-7, is GAGVSQSPSNKVTEKGKDVELRCDPISGHTALYWYRQSLGQGLEFLIYFQGNSAPDKSGLPSDRFSAERTGGSVSTLTIQRTQQEDSAVYLCASSSQTSGGGSYEQYFGPGTRLTVT.

This clone was counted once. CDR3 protein: CASSSDSSVVINTEAFF. For the CDR3, the DNA is TGTGCCAGCAGCTCGGACAGTTCAGTAGTGATAAACACTGAAGCTTTCTTT. This chain connects TRBV5-5 to TRBJ1-1; weak D call: TRBD1 (6 bases). Germline V gives CDR1 SGHKS, CDR2 YYEKEE (reference sequence). V was clipped by 3 bases and J by 2 bases, with 20 bases between them. The CDR3 consists of 17 residues.

The chain carries TRBV11-2 and TRBJ1-4, with 8 bases matching TRBD1. Germline CDR1 and CDR2: SGHAT and FQNNGV. J lost 9 bases, V lost 1 base, and 10 bases had no gene match. This CDR3 has 16 amino acids. CDR3 amino acids: CASSLVFATGDQKLFF. DNA of the CDR3: TGTGCCAGCAGCTTAGTATTCGCGACAGGGGACCAAAAACTGTTTTTT. The whole variable domain, filled in from reference TRBV11-2 and TRBJ1-4, reads EAGVAQSPRYKIIEKRQSVAFWCNPISGHATLYWYQQILGQGPKLLIQFQNNGVVDDSQLPKDRFSAERLKGVDSTLKIQPAKLEDSAVYLCASSLVFATGDQKLFFGSGTQLSVL.

The rearrangement uses TRBV4-3 and TRBJ2-7, with D maybe TRBD1 (5 bases). Germline assignment: CDR1 LGHNA and CDR2 YSLEER. V shed 1 base and J shed 3 bases, with 10 bases lying between them. CDR3 size: 14 residues. CDR3 DNA: TGCGCCAGCAGCCAAGGGACACCGAGCTACGAGCAGTACTTC. As protein: CASSQGTPSYEQYF.